This T cell receptor (beta chain) was retrieved from a study of circulating and synovial CD4+ cells in juvenile arthritis. Findings of the study overall: Bulk blood CD4 repertoires were more diverse than these. T cell genome counts differed by at least an order of magnitude between CPL and CD4 samples.

Cells were sorted as HLA-DR+CD14-CD3+CD4+CD25low/- from PBMCs. The V gene's germline CDR1 is MNHEY and CDR2 SVGAGI. There are 13 residues in the CDR3. V shed 5 bases, J shed 8 bases, and the junction held 7 bases outside the gene matches. The data were produced by immunoSEQ multiplex PCR, yet TCRdb's version contains in-frame clones alone and is incomplete. Of 2,500 to 3,000 clones listed, roughly 91% were seen once; the top ten hold about 3.5%. As concerns this clone: Its matching antigen is unknown.

The sequenced sample was HLA-DR+ CD4+ T cells from blood. As for subset: circulating pathogenic-like lymphocytes, sorted as HLA-DR+CD14-CD3+CD4+CD25low/- blood T cells. V gene TRBV6-5 combines with J gene TRBJ1-2, with 8 bases that match TRBD1. This clonotype was sampled from a human donor with juvenile idiopathic arthritis. CDR3 in amino acids: CASSKGQGLGYTF. In DNA, the CDR3 is TGTGCCAGCAGTAAAGGACAGGGACTGGGCTACACCTTC.